A single sample gave rise to the 8 T cell receptor beta chains below, sequenced in a study of Ad26.COV2.S vaccination and SARS-CoV-2 variants. Treatment in this sample: some 19 received Ad26.COV2.S at low or high dose, single or two shots; about five received placebo; per-sample allocation not given. At day 63 after the first vaccine or placebo injection, samples were drawn. The method was immunoSEQ multiplex PCR; TCRdb's version includes in-frame clones alone and lacks a portion of them. The sample has some 390,000 clones; around 85% are singletons. The input for sequencing was peripheral blood, taken in a trial of Ad26.COV2.S vaccine versus placebo. The receptors stem from a person aged 18-65 years who received the Ad26.COV2.S COVID-19 vaccine or a placebo.

This clone was seen only a few times. This chain connects TRBV2 to TRBJ2-5, with D unclear. The CDR3 consists of 13 residues. The germline CDR1 and CDR2 sequences are SNHLY and FYNNEI. With 8 bases removed from V and 1 base from J, the gap between germline ends came to 11 bases. The CDR3 is CASGRGVQETQYF. In DNA form, the CDR3 reads TGTGCCAGCGGTCGTGGGGTCCAAGAGACCCAGTACTTC.

V usage is TRBV13 and J usage is TRBJ1-6, with D possibly being TRBD1 (6 bases). This CDR3 has 14 residues. Per germline, CDR1 PRHDT and CDR2 FYEKMQ (reference sequence). Trimming cost V 5 bases and J 6 bases, with 11 bases left between them. The CDR3 region has the DNA TGTGCCAGCAGCATCAGGACAGCTAATTCACCCCTCCACTTT. As protein: CASSIRTANSPLHF. Variable domain in full (rest from reference TRBV13 and TRBJ1-6): AAGVIQSPRHLIKEKRETATLKCYPIPRHDTVYWYQQGPGQDPQFLISFYEKMQSDKGSIPDRFSAQQFSDYHSELNMSSLELGDSALYFCASSIRTANSPLHFGNGTRLTVT.

The V and J genes are TRBV11-2 and TRBJ1-1; tentatively, D is TRBD1 (6 bases). The CDR3 loop spans 14 amino acids. Trimming left V 3 bases short and J 1 base short, with 9 bases between. Germline assignment: CDR1 SGHAT and CDR2 FQNNGV. CDR3 protein: CASSLRQENTEAFF. The CDR3 DNA follows: TGTGCCAGCAGCTTGAGACAGGAGAACACTGAAGCTTTCTTT.

This clone was seen a handful of times. The chain carries TRBV5-5 and TRBJ1-1; D is unclear. Germline V gene sequence: CDR1 SGHKS, CDR2 YYEKEE (reference sequence). Trimming took off 4 bases at V and 5 bases at J, with 12 bases between the two ends. This CDR3 has 13 residues. The CDR3 DNA sequence: TGTGCCAGCAGCCCGGGCCTTATTACTGAAGCTTTCTTT. Its translation: CASSPGLITEAFF.

This clone was detected only once. The V call is TRBV5-1, the J call TRBJ1-1; 10 bases are a match to TRBD1. V shed 4 bases, J shed 7 bases, and the junction held 4 bases outside the gene matches. CDR1 and CDR2 from the germline V gene are SGHRS and YFSETQ. The CDR3 contains 13 residues. The CDR3 loop reads CASSPGTGDEAFF. CDR3 coding DNA: TGCGCCAGCAGCCCCGGGACAGGGGATGAAGCTTTCTTT. Supplemented by reference TRBV5-1 and TRBJ1-1, the full variable domain reads KAGVTQTPRYLIKTRGQQVTLSCSPISGHRSVSWYQQTPGQGLQFLFEYFSETQRNKGNFPGRFSGRQFSNSRSEMNVSTLELGDSALYLCASSPGTGDEAFFGQGTRLTVV.

This chain joins TRBV19 and TRBJ2-7, with D perhaps matching TRBD1 (5 bases). Trimming took off 3 bases at V and 3 bases at J, with 12 bases between the two ends. Germline V CDR1 and CDR2: LNHDA, SQIVND (reference sequence). The CDR3 has 14 amino acids. CDR3 sequence: CASSMDTDFYEQYF. CDR3 sequence (DNA): TGTGCCAGTAGTATGGACACCGACTTCTACGAGCAGTACTTC.

The CDR3 DNA sequence: TGCGCCAGCAGCCAAGATCCGGGTTTGGGCAATCAGCCCCAGCATTTT. The encoded protein is CASSQDPGLGNQPQHF. V and J are TRBV4-1 and TRBJ1-5; unclear D gene. The V gene lost 0 bases and the J gene lost 2 bases, with 11 bases spanning the gap. CDR1 and CDR2 (germline): MGHRA, YSYEKL. There are 16 residues in the CDR3.

This clone has a handful of counts. This chain links TRBV27 with TRBJ1-1; 10 bases align to TRBD1. V dropped 4 bases and J dropped 4; count of bases not matched to a gene: 9. This CDR3 comprises 16 residues. Germline V CDR1 and CDR2: MNHEY, SMNVEV (reference sequence). The CDR3 DNA reads as TGTGCCAGCAGTTGGAGACAGGGGGCAAGGAGCACTGAAGCTTTCTTT. Protein: CASSWRQGARSTEAFF.